The next 26 T cell receptor beta chains were all read from a single sample in a study of cytomegalovirus exposure and HLA in healthy donors. Clones were sequenced by immunoSEQ multiplex PCR, and TCRdb holds only the in-frame ones, with some missing. The sample consists of 200,000 to 250,000 clones, around four fifths of them appearing once. Sequenced: PBMCs. The receptors come from a woman in her 30s in good health and CMV-seropositive.

The chain joins TRBV7-3 to TRBJ1-1; 8 nucleotides match TRBD1. Germline lookup yields CDR1 SGHTA and CDR2 FQGTGA. The CDR3 is 16 residues long. V gave up 5 bases and J gave up 1 base; unmatched junction bases: 9. CDR3 DNA: TGTGCCAGCAGCCCCGGACAGGGTCGGGGGAACACTGAAGCTTTCTTT. Translation gives CASSPGQGRGNTEAFF.

This sequence joins TRBV7-3 and TRBJ2-1, with a weak D call TRBD1 (5 bases). Germline V gene sequence: CDR1 SGHTA, CDR2 FQGTGA. V shed 4 bases and J shed 5 bases, with 9 bases lying between them. This CDR3 has 13 amino acids. The CDR3 loop is CASSSTGHNEQFF. In DNA form, the CDR3 reads TGTGCCAGCAGCTCAACAGGCCACAATGAGCAGTTCTTC.

This clone showed up just once. J is TRBJ1-3 and V is TRBV30; 7 positions match TRBD1. Germline V gene lookup returns CDR1 GTSNPN and CDR2 SVGIG (reference sequence). The CDR3 is 14 amino acids. Losses at the gene ends were 8 bases for V and 0 bases for J; bases not matched to a gene: 7. This CDR3 is CARQQGVSGNTIYF. CDR3 DNA: TGTGCCCGTCAGCAGGGGGTCTCTGGAAACACCATATATTTT.

The chain joins TRBV2 to TRBJ2-5; D is unresolved. Germline CDR1 SNHLY, CDR2 FYNNEI. The CDR3 runs 13 residues. V lost 6 bases, J lost 3 bases, and 11 bases lay in between. CDR3 DNA: TGTGCCAGCAGGGACGACAAGGAAGAGACCCAGTACTTC. Encoded protein: CASRDDKEETQYF. Complete variable domain (other parts from reference TRBV2 and TRBJ2-5): EPEVTQTPSHQVTQMGQEVILRCVPISNHLYFYWYRQILGQKVEFLVSFYNNEISEKSEIFDDQFSVERPDGSNFTLKIRSTKLEDSAMYFCASRDDKEETQYFGPGTRLLVL.

V is TRBV7-8 and J is TRBJ2-3; 10 bases map to TRBD2. Germline CDR1 reads SGHVS; CDR2 reads FQNEAQ. J lost 0 bases, V lost 5 bases, and 8 bases had no gene match. The CDR3 consists of 17 residues. CDR3 sequence: CASSVRLAGESTDTQYF. The CDR3 DNA is TGTGCCAGCAGCGTCCGTCTAGCGGGAGAGAGCACAGATACGCAGTATTTT.

V is TRBV30 and J is TRBJ1-1; unclear D gene. V dropped 1 base and J dropped 1 base, with 7 bases sitting between them. There are 13 residues in the CDR3. CDR1 is GTSNPN, CDR2 SVGIG, per germline (reference sequence). The CDR3 bases are TGTGCCTGGAGTGCAACCGGGAACACTGAAGCTTTCTTT. It translates to CAWSATGNTEAFF.

This rearrangement joins TRBV5-1 to TRBJ2-7; tentatively, D is TRBD1 or TRBD2 (6 bases each). Deletions cut 6 bases from V and 2 bases from J, with 12 bases between. Germline values: CDR1 SGHRS, CDR2 YFSETQ. This CDR3 comprises 13 residues. The CDR3 loop reads CASNIGGTYEQYF. In nucleotides, the CDR3 is TGCGCCAGCAATATAGGGGGGACCTACGAGCAGTACTTC.

The chain recombines TRBV4-1 with TRBJ2-7, with D possibly matching TRBD1 (5 bases). This CDR3 contains 15 residues. CDR1 and CDR2 (germline): MGHRA, YSYEKL. The ends were cut back, 0 bases at V and 2 bases at J, with 11 bases in the middle. CDR3 residues: CASSQDTGATYEQYF. For the CDR3, the DNA is TGCGCCAGCAGCCAAGACACAGGAGCCACCTACGAGCAGTACTTC.

The rearrangement joins TRBV2 to TRBJ2-7, with TRBD1 matching over 10 bases. CDR3 length: 16 amino acids. Germline V lookup: CDR1 SNHLY, CDR2 FYNNEI. V shed 4 bases and J 3 bases; nucleotides not matched to a gene: 9. CDR3 DNA sequence: TGTGCCAGCAGTGGCCACCAGGACAGGGGGGGCTACGAGCAGTACTTC. The encoded protein is CASSGHQDRGGYEQYF.

V is TRBV30 and J is TRBJ1-1, with D possibly matching TRBD1 (6 bases). This CDR3 is built from 15 residues. V dropped 0 bases and J dropped 5 bases, with 16 bases sitting between them. CDR1 and CDR2 from the germline V gene are GTSNPN and SVGIG (reference sequence). Here the CDR3 reads CAWSVRGGARTEAFF. CDR3 nucleotide sequence: TGTGCCTGGAGTGTACGCGGGGGCGCGAGGACTGAAGCTTTCTTT. Full variable domain (missing parts from reference TRBV30 and TRBJ1-1): SQTIHQWPATLVQPVGSPLSLECTVEGTSNPNLYWYRQAAGRGLQLLFYSVGIGQISSEVPQNLSASRPQDRQFILSSKKLLLSDSGFYLCAWSVRGGARTEAFFGQGTRLTVV.

V is TRBV9 and J is TRBJ2-2; no clear D. The germline V and J ends were trimmed by 5 bases and 2 bases, with 4 bases remaining between them. CDR1 is SGDLS and CDR2 is YYNGEE in the germline V gene. The CDR3 runs 12 residues. In DNA, the CDR3 is TGTGCCAGCAGAACTAACACCGGGGAGCTGTTTTTT. Its protein is CASRTNTGELFF.

The chain carries TRBV12-5 and TRBJ2-1, with 10 bases lining up with TRBD1. The junction had 5 bases not matched to a gene; V was cut back by 4 bases and J by 8 bases. This CDR3 comprises 14 residues. Germline V gene data show CDR1 as LGHNT and CDR2 as FRNRAP. The CDR3 spells CASGSDRGQDEQFF. The CDR3 nucleotides are TGTGCTAGTGGTTCTGACAGGGGGCAGGATGAGCAGTTCTTC.

V usage is TRBV5-6 and J usage is TRBJ2-7, with 7 nucleotides matching TRBD1. Germline-derived CDR1 and CDR2 are SGHDT and YYEEEE. The CDR3 runs to 13 residues. V lost 0 bases, J lost 10 bases, and 7 bases stayed unmatched. The CDR3 loop is CASSLGTGADQYF. The CDR3 region has the DNA TGTGCCAGCAGCTTGGGGACAGGTGCGGATCAGTACTTC.

The rearrangement joins TRBV5-1 to TRBJ2-1; the match to TRBD2 covers 7 bases. Germline CDR1 reads SGHRS; CDR2 reads YFSETQ. V was pared by 4 bases and J by 4 bases, with 5 bases of the junction left unmatched. There are 14 residues in the CDR3. CDR3 nucleotide sequence: TGCGCCAGCAGCAAACTAGCGACTTACAATGAGCAGTTCTTC. As protein: CASSKLATYNEQFF.

The chain recombines TRBV6-4 with TRBJ2-3, with 11 bases aligning to TRBD2. CDR3 size: 15 residues. Germline-derived CDR1 and CDR2 are MRHNA and SNTAGT. Trimming cost V 5 bases and J 1 base; bases outside gene matches: 2. CDR3 sequence (DNA): TGTGCCAGCAGTCTACTAGCGGGAGGCACAGATACGCAGTATTTT. Translation gives CASSLLAGGTDTQYF.

The chain is built from TRBV11-2 and TRBJ2-5; the D is unclear. The germline V gene has CDR1 SGHAT and CDR2 FQNNGV. The CDR3 length is 11 residues. Trimming removed 4 bases at V and 4 bases at J, with 4 bases between. CDR3 region: CASSSLETQYF. Here the CDR3 DNA reads TGTGCCAGCAGCTCCCTAGAGACCCAGTACTTC.

V usage is TRBV29-1 and J usage is TRBJ2-7, with TRBD1 as a possible D gene (6 bases). This CDR3 has 12 amino acids. CDR1 and CDR2 from the germline V gene are SQVTM and ANQGSEA. Trimming pared 5 bases from V and 1 base from J, leaving 9 bases between. The DNA for the CDR3 is TGCAGCGTTTGGACAGAATCCTACGAGCAGTACTTC. This translates into CSVWTESYEQYF.

The genes are TRBV28 and TRBJ2-1; a weak D match, TRBD2 (5 bases). V lost 5 bases and J 1 base, leaving 15 bases between the germline ends. CDR3 length: 16 residues. Germline V CDR1 and CDR2: MDHEN, SYDVKM. In DNA, the CDR3 is TGTGCCAGCAGTAGCTTAGCACCGGGATCCTACAATGAGCAGTTCTTC. Its protein product is CASSSLAPGSYNEQFF.

V usage is TRBV6-1 and J usage is TRBJ1-1, with D possibly being TRBD1 (6 bases). Germline lookup yields CDR1 MNHNS and CDR2 SASEGT. V gave up 6 bases and J gave up 1 base, with 12 bases separating them. CDR3 length: 14 residues. In nucleotides, the CDR3 is TGTGCCAGCAGACCAATGGACAGGAACACTGAAGCTTTCTTT. Its translation is CASRPMDRNTEAFF.

The rearrangement links TRBV14 to TRBJ2-1, with D uncertain. Germline CDR1 and CDR2: SGHDN and FVKESK. The germline V and J ends were trimmed by 3 bases and 8 bases, with 8 bases remaining between them. The CDR3 loop spans 12 amino acids. The chain's CDR3 is CASSQNSHEQFF. The CDR3, as DNA: TGTGCCAGCAGCCAGAACAGCCATGAGCAGTTCTTC.

In this sample, this clone turned up once. The genes are TRBV5-8 and TRBJ2-7, with D possibly being TRBD1 (5 bases). The germline gives CDR1 SGHTS, CDR2 YDEGEE. The CDR3 extends over 17 amino acids. V gave up 5 bases and J gave up 3 bases, with 24 bases separating them. CDR3 region: CASRRLVGWGRNYEQYF. CDR3 DNA: TGTGCCAGCAGGCGGTTGGTTGGCTGGGGCAGAAACTACGAGCAGTACTTC.

A note on this clone: Other DNA sequences within the sample encode an identical CDR3. The J gene is TRBJ1-1, the V gene TRBV30; weak D call: TRBD1 (5 bases). This CDR3 is built from 12 residues. The V gene lost 4 bases and the J gene lost 1 base, with 7 bases spanning the gap. CDR1 and CDR2 from the germline V gene are GTSNPN and SVGIG (reference sequence). CDR3 loop: CAWTGGNTEAFF. In nucleotides, the CDR3 is TGTGCCTGGACCGGGGGGAACACTGAAGCTTTCTTT.

In DNA, the CDR3 is TGTGCCAGCACCAAACAGAGCATGAACACTGAAGCTTTCTTT. As protein: CASTKQSMNTEAFF. The chain recombines TRBV6-5 with TRBJ1-1; D gene ambiguous. V was trimmed by 7 bases and J by 0 bases, leaving 12 bases between them. The V gene's germline CDR1 is MNHEY and CDR2 SVGAGI. This CDR3 is 14 amino acids long.

V is TRBV29-1 and J is TRBJ2-5; D tentatively fits TRBD1 or TRBD2 (5 bases each). V lost 0 bases to trimming and J lost 7 bases, with 18 bases between them. Germline values: CDR1 SQVTM, CDR2 ANQGSEA. The CDR3 totals 15 residues. The CDR3 sequence is CSVEDLASRGATQYF. CDR3 DNA: TGCAGCGTTGAAGATTTGGCCAGCCGAGGGGCGACCCAGTACTTC.

The chain employs TRBV7-2 and TRBJ2-7; TRBD2 aligns across 8 bases. The trim removed 5 bases at V and 7 bases at J, leaving 22 bases unmatched. This CDR3 comprises 18 residues. Germline lookup yields CDR1 SGHTA and CDR2 FQGNSA. The CDR3, as DNA: TGTGCCAGCAGCGCCGCGGCTAGCGGGTCGCGTCGCTCGCGGGAGCAGTACTTC. Translation: CASSAAASGSRRSREQYF.

This clone came up many times. The chain links TRBV7-9 to TRBJ1-5; D is ambiguous. Trimming stripped 4 bases from V and 8 bases from J, with 12 bases between. The CDR3 is made up of 13 amino acids. The germline V gene encodes CDR1 SEHNR and CDR2 FQNEAQ (reference sequence). The CDR3 loop reads CASSSKGPEPQHF. In DNA, the CDR3 is TGTGCCAGCAGCTCTAAGGGTCCTGAGCCCCAGCATTTT.